These 17 T cell receptor beta chains were all obtained from the same sample, sequenced in a study of T cells in Graves' hyperthyroidism and ophthalmopathy. The source material, RNA transcripts, was used to amplify TCR beta CDR3 regions. First-round RT-PCR with HTBI primers amplified the TCR CDR3 region. TCRdb redid the calling of the multiplex PCR reads with MiXCR, one entry per CDR3 protein. This sample yields some 600,000 distinct CDR3 sequences, of which approximately 15% are seen a single time; 5.8% belongs to the top ten. Material: blood. These receptors all stem from a woman in her thirties with Graves' hyperthyroidism that later progressed to Graves' ophthalmopathy.

The V gene is TRBV4-1, the J gene TRBJ1-6; 8 bases match TRBD1. The CDR3 covers 15 residues. Germline V CDR1 and CDR2: MGHRA, YSYEKL. The V segment lost 9 bases and the J segment 10 bases; nucleotides outside the gene matches: 14. The CDR3 here is CASTPTPDRDSPLHF. CDR3 sequence (DNA): TGCGCCAGTACACCCACCCCGGACAGGGACTCACCCCTCCACTTT.

The chain is built from TRBV10-2 and TRBJ1-1; D might be TRBD1 (5 bases). Germline V CDR1 and CDR2: WSHSY, SAAADI. Trimming removed 8 bases at V and 0 bases at J, with 22 bases between. This CDR3 is 17 amino acids long. The CDR3 DNA sequence: TGCGCCAGCGGTGGGAGAAGACAGAATGACTTGAACACTGAAGCTTTCTTT. Amino acids: CASGGRRQNDLNTEAFF.

This clonotype was observed many times. This rearrangement joins TRBV10-3 to TRBJ2-7; D gene uncertain. V lost 5 bases and J lost 6, with 20 bases in between. The CDR3 has 15 amino acids. Germline CDR1 reads ENHRY; CDR2 reads SYGVKD. CDR3 bases: TGTGCCATCAGTTTTTTTAGCCAGACTCCTGGCGAGCAGTACTTC. Protein sequence: CAISFFSQTPGEQYF.

The chain combines TRBV9 with TRBJ2-5, with TRBD1 identical over 7 bases. CDR3 length: 13 residues. CDR1 and CDR2 (germline): SGDLS, YYNGEE. V was clipped by 4 bases and J by 4 bases; unmatched bases: 4. The CDR3 DNA is TGTGCCAGCAGCAAGACAGGGTTAGAGACCCAGTACTTC. Residues: CASSKTGLETQYF.

The CDR3 DNA reads as TGTGCCAGCAGCTTAGAGGCTAGCGGAGAGATTGAGCAGTTCTTC. This encodes CASSLEASGEIEQFF. The chain is built from TRBV7-9 and TRBJ2-1; 7 nucleotides align to TRBD2. Germline lookup yields CDR1 SEHNR and CDR2 FQNEAQ (reference sequence). The V segment lost 1 base and the J segment 9 bases; nucleotides outside the gene matches: 9. The CDR3 covers 15 residues. The whole variable domain, remainder taken from reference TRBV7-9 and TRBJ2-1, is DTGVSQNPRHKITKRGQNVTFRCDPISEHNRLYWYRQTLGQGPEFLTYFQNEAQLEKSRLLSDRFSAERPKGSFSTLEIQRTEQGDSAMYLCASSLEASGEIEQFFGPGTRLTVL.

Of note for this clonotype: A read error may explain this, as a much larger clone is one base away. This chain links TRBV7-2 with TRBJ2-7; TRBD2 aligns across 10 bases. The ends lost 4 bases at V and 6 bases at J; junction bases unmatched: 18. Germline CDR1 reads SGHTA; CDR2 reads FQGNSA. This CDR3 has 18 amino acids. CDR3 in amino acids: CASSSFHGTSASASEQYF. CDR3 in DNA: TGTGCCAGCAGCTCCTTCCACGGGACTAGCGCGAGTGCCTCCGAGCAGTACTTC.

The table lists this clonotype with many counts. This rearrangement joins TRBV20-1 to TRBJ1-1; no clear D gene. The CDR3 is 16 amino acids. Germline V gene data show CDR1 as DFQATT and CDR2 as SNEGSKA (reference sequence). Trimming shortened V by 3 bases and J by 3 bases, and 20 bases separated the two germline ends. The CDR3 loop is CSARDPSRGAHTEAFF. CDR3 DNA sequence: TGCAGTGCTAGGGACCCTTCTCGGGGAGCGCACACTGAAGCTTTCTTT.

This clonotype was found many times. The rearrangement links TRBV2 to TRBJ2-5; D might be TRBD2 (5 bases). The germline gives CDR1 SNHLY, CDR2 FYNNEI. The CDR3 is 17 amino acids. Trimming stripped 3 bases from V and 0 bases from J, with 17 bases between. The CDR3 DNA reads TGTGCCAGCAGTGAGCCCCCCCTAGCCCGCTACCAAGAGACCCAGTACTTC. This sequence encodes CASSEPPLARYQETQYF.

This clonotype was picked up many times. V is TRBV12-3 or TRBV12-4 and J is TRBJ1-3; D possibly corresponds to TRBD1 (5 bases). This CDR3 is 16 amino acids long. Trimming took off 5 bases at V and 9 bases at J, with 23 bases between the two ends. The CDR3: CASSPSSGNLLGTIYF. The CDR3 nucleotides read TGTGCCAGCAGTCCCTCATCAGGGAACCTCCTCGGCACCATATATTTT.

This clonotype was counted many times. CDR3 region: CASGPPPDGNTIYF. The CDR3 coding sequence is TGTGCTAGTGGCCCTCCCCCCGATGGAAACACCATATATTTT. V and J are TRBV12-5 and TRBJ1-3; no clear D. The length of the CDR3 is 14 residues. The V and J ends lost 6 bases and 3 bases respectively, with 12 bases between them. In germline, CDR1 is LGHNT, CDR2 FRNRAP.

This clonotype was detected a few times. The V and J genes are TRBV6-6 and TRBJ1-6, with 8 bases that match TRBD1. The CDR3 is 15 residues long. Germline CDR1 reads MNHNY; CDR2 reads SVGAGI (reference sequence). V lost 0 bases to trimming and J lost 10 bases; unmatched junction nucleotides: 5. CDR3 protein: CASSYSIQGDSPLHF. CDR3 sequence (DNA): TGTGCCAGCAGTTACTCGATACAGGGGGACTCACCCCTCCACTTT.

The rearrangement joins TRBV13 to TRBJ2-7, with D perhaps TRBD2 (5 bases). CDR1 PRHDT and CDR2 FYEKMQ come from the germline V gene (reference sequence). There are 15 residues in the CDR3. Trimming removed 4 bases from V and 1 base from J, with 14 bases in between. The CDR3 nucleotides are TGTGCCAGCAGCTCCGGGATCCCCCTATCCTACGAGCAGTACTTC. Protein sequence: CASSSGIPLSYEQYF.

The sample holds many counts of this clonotype. The rearrangement joins TRBV10-3 to TRBJ2-7; 15 bases are a match to TRBD2. J was trimmed by 2 bases and V by 7 bases; bases with no gene match: 6. CDR1 and CDR2 from the germline V gene are ENHRY and SYGVKD. This CDR3 contains 16 residues. CDR3 amino acids: CAITGTSGRSTYEQYF. DNA of the CDR3: TGTGCCATCACCGGGACTAGCGGGAGGTCCACCTACGAGCAGTACTTC.

This clonotype was detected many times. J is TRBJ2-4 and V is TRBV11-3; no reliable D call. The V and J ends lost 0 bases and 2 bases respectively, with 11 bases between them. CDR3 size: 16 residues. The germline gives CDR1 SGHNT, CDR2 YENEEA. The chain's CDR3 is CASSLDVTRTKNIQYF. Written as DNA, the CDR3 is TGTGCCAGCAGCTTAGATGTCACCAGAACCAAAAACATTCAGTACTTC.

This clonotype came up many times. V and J are TRBV30 and TRBJ2-3; 8 nucleotides agree with TRBD1. Losses at the gene ends were 2 bases for V and 4 bases for J; bases not matched to a gene: 5. Germline V gives CDR1 GTSNPN, CDR2 SVGIG (reference sequence). This CDR3 has 14 residues. The CDR3, as DNA: TGTGCCTGGAGTTCCGGACAGGGTCCAGATACGCAGTATTTT. It encodes CAWSSGQGPDTQYF.

The table lists this clonotype with many counts. The chain recombines TRBV12-3 or TRBV12-4 with TRBJ1-5; the D gene is possibly TRBD1 (5 bases). The V end was cut by 4 bases, the J end by 6 bases, with 19 bases between. CDR3 length: 16 residues. The CDR3 region has the DNA TGTGCCAGCAGTTCCTTGGTATGGGGCGCAAGTCAGCCCCAGCATTTT. Translation gives CASSSLVWGASQPQHF.

The rearrangement links TRBV12-3 or TRBV12-4 to TRBJ2-1; 13 bases line up with TRBD2. Trimming at V came to 6 bases and at J to 7 bases, leaving 6 bases not matched to a gene. This CDR3 is built from 15 residues. In nucleotides, the CDR3 is TGTGCCAGCAGCGGGGGACTAGCGGGACTAAATGAGCAGTTCTTC. Its translation: CASSGGLAGLNEQFF.